This paragraph covers one TCR beta chain sequence. Its target is unknown. Germline CDR1 and CDR2: WSHSY and SAAADI. V dropped 4 bases and J dropped 4 bases, with 7 bases sitting between them. The CDR3 has 12 residues. The data were taken from a study of cytomegalovirus exposure and HLA in healthy donors. The table came from immunoSEQ multiplex PCR; TCRdb's copy has only in-frame clones and leaves some out. The top ten clones hold about 2% of a sample with about 200,000 clones, roughly 91% of them seen once. Notes on the study in general: The authors listed 150 or so TCR beta chains as cytomegalovirus-associated.

This TCR came from a woman in her late teens or twenties in good health and CMV-seropositive. The sequenced sample was PBMCs. J is TRBJ2-5 and V is TRBV10-2, with D unclear. The CDR3 coding sequence is TGCGCCAGCAGTGGGGCCTTAGAGACCCAGTACTTC. This gives the protein CASSGALETQYF.